Listed below are T cell receptor beta chains from one sample, sequenced in a study of T cells in narcolepsy. Measured with immunoSEQ multiplex PCR; TCRdb has only the in-frame clones, and not every one. This sample has approximately 30,000 clones; more than 75% occur once, and the top ten carry around 3.3%. Material for sequencing was CD45RA- memory CD4+ T cells from PBMCs. The receptors here all came from a human donor with narcolepsy. CDR3s include the opening cysteine and the closing phenylalanine or tryptophan. Fields, in order: D gene, clone size, J gene, V gene, CDR3 protein, CDR3 DNA. D genes are given only for firm matches. Clone size is stated in some rows and not others, as once, few, many or a class when expanded.

TRBD2 NA TRBJ2-3 TRBV5-4 CASSLASGGFTDTQYF TGTGCCAGCAGCTTGGCGAGCGGGGGATTCACAGATACGCAGTATTTT
NA NA TRBJ2-1 TRBV27 CASRPTGPAYNEQFF TGTGCCAGCAGACCAACTGGCCCCGCCTACAATGAGCAGTTCTTC
TRBD2 NA TRBJ2-5 TRBV7-2 CASSREGDRTQYF TGTGCCAGCAGCCGGGAGGGCGACAGGACCCAGTACTTC
NA NA TRBJ1-4 TRBV25-1 CASSEFDAGIIEKLFF TGTGCCAGCAGTGAGTTCGATGCAGGGATAATCGAAAAACTGTTTTTT
NA NA TRBJ1-4 TRBV5-6 CASSPDRFNEKLFF TGTGCCAGCAGCCCTGACAGGTTTAATGAAAAACTGTTTTTT
NA NA TRBJ2-1 TRBV30 CAYQGSYNEQFF TGTGCCTACCAGGGGTCCTACAATGAGCAGTTCTTC
NA NA TRBJ2-1 TRBV6-6 CASSPRRDHYNEQFF TGTGCCAGCAGTCCCCGGCGGGACCACTACAATGAGCAGTTCTTC
NA NA TRBJ1-2 TRBV6-5 CASSDRLNYGYTF TGTGCCAGCTCCGACAGGTTAAACTATGGCTACACCTTC
NA NA TRBJ1-1 TRBV20-1 CSARGSIEAFF TGCAGTGCTCGGGGGAGCATTGAAGCTTTCTTT
NA once TRBJ1-2 TRBV11-3 CASSLEPGVGYTF TGTGCCAGCAGCTTAGAACCAGGGGTTGGCTACACCTTC
NA NA TRBJ1-4 TRBV19 CASSTPQGVEEKLFF TGTGCCAGTAGTACCCCACAGGGAGTAGAAGAAAAACTGTTTTTT
TRBD1 NA TRBJ2-1 TRBV19 CASTRTGVNEQFF TGTGCCAGTACGAGGACAGGGGTAAATGAGCAGTTCTTC
NA NA TRBJ1-1 TRBV5-1 CASSASGTGNTEAFF TGCGCCAGCAGCGCTTCGGGAACAGGGAACACTGAAGCTTTCTTT
NA few TRBJ2-3 TRBV2 CASKPYAGTDTQYF TGTGCCAGCAAACCCTACGCGGGGACAGATACGCAGTATTTT
TRBD1 NA TRBJ1-6 TRBV19 CASSTGTGGRSSPLHF TGTGCCAGTAGTACCGGGACAGGGGGAAGGAGTTCACCCCTCCACTTT
NA once TRBJ1-3 TRBV4-1 CASSSIPVVSGNTIYF TGCGCCAGCAGCTCTATCCCTGTTGTATCTGGAAACACCATATATTTT
TRBD1 NA TRBJ1-4 TRBV14 CASSRGDRLNEKLFF TGTGCCAGCAGCCGTGGGGACAGGCTTAATGAAAAACTGTTTTTT
TRBD1 NA TRBJ2-7 TRBV11-2 CASSLRTGTGGYEQYF TGTGCCAGCAGCCTACGAACCGGGACAGGGGGCTACGAGCAGTACTTC
NA few TRBJ2-2 TRBV14 CASSQNTGGELFF TGTGCCAGCAGCCAGAATACGGGCGGGGAGCTGTTTTTT
TRBD2 NA TRBJ2-1 TRBV19 CASSADSGGADEQFF TGTGCCAGTAGTGCCGATAGCGGGGGGGCGGATGAGCAGTTCTTC
TRBD1 NA TRBJ1-2 TRBV23-1 CASSRVGQGIIHGYTF TGCGCCAGCAGTCGTGTGGGACAGGGTATAATACATGGCTACACCTTC
NA NA TRBJ2-1 TRBV4-1 CASSPILSVNEQFF TGCGCCAGCAGCCCGATCCTGAGCGTCAATGAGCAGTTCTTC
TRBD1 NA TRBJ1-2 TRBV18 CASSPPGTGRRYGYTF TGTGCCAGCTCACCACCGGGGACAGGGAGGAGGTATGGCTACACCTTC
TRBD1 NA TRBJ1-1 TRBV2 CASSEPGTGRGTEAFF TGTGCCAGCAGTGAACCAGGGACAGGCCGAGGAACTGAAGCTTTCTTT
TRBD1 NA TRBJ1-1 TRBV6-5 CASRRQGNTEAFF TGTGCCAGCAGGCGACAGGGAAACACTGAAGCTTTCTTT
TRBD2 once TRBJ2-5 TRBV5-1 CASSSPRGSQETQYF TGCGCCAGCAGCTCCCCGCGGGGGTCCCAAGAGACCCAGTACTTC